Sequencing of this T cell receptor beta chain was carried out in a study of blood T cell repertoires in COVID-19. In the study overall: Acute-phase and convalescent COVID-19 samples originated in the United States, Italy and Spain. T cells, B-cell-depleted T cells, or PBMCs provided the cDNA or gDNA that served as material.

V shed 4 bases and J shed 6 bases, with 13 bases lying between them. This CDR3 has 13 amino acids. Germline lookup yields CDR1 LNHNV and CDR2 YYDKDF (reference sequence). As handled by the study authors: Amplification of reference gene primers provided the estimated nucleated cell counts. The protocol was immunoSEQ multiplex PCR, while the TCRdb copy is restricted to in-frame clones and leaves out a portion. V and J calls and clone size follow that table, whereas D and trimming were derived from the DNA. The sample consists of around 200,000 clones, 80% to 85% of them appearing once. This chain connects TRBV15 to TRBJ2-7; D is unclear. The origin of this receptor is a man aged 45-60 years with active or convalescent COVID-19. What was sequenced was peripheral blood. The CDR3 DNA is TGTGCCACCAGCACTAGATTGAGAGGCGAGCAGTACTTC. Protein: CATSTRLRGEQYF.